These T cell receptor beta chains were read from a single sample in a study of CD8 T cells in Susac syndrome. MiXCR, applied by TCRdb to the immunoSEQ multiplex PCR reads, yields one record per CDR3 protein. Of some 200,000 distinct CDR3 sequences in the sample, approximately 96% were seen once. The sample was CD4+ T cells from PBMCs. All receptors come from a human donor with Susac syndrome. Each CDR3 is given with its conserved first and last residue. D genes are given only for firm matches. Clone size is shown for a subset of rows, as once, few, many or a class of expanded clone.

DNA: TGTGCCAGCTCACCATGGCAGGGGTTCACAGATACGCAGTATTTT
CDR3: CASSPWQGFTDTQYF
D: -
V: TRBV18
J: TRBJ2-3
size: -

DNA: TGTGCCAGCAGCCAAGATTCCGGCTCCCGATTAAAAAACATTCAGTACTTC
CDR3: CASSQDSGSRLKNIQYF
D: -
V: TRBV3-1
J: TRBJ2-4
size: -

DNA: TGTGCCAGCAGCCTAGGGACAGGGATAGGTGGCTACACCTTC
CDR3: CASSLGTGIGGYTF
D: TRBD1
V: TRBV28
J: TRBJ1-2
size: -

DNA: TGTGCCACCAGCAGAGATCACAGGGGCCCTGAAGCTTTCTTT
CDR3: CATSRDHRGPEAFF
D: TRBD1
V: TRBV15
J: TRBJ1-1
size: -

DNA: TGCAGTGCTAACCCCAGGGGAGGGCCTACCTACGAGCAGTACTTC
CDR3: CSANPRGGPTYEQYF
D: -
V: TRBV20-1
J: TRBJ2-7
size: -

DNA: TGTGCCAGCTCACCAGTCGGACTAGCGGGAAACACCGGGGAGCTGTTTTTT
CDR3: CASSPVGLAGNTGELFF
D: TRBD2
V: TRBV18
J: TRBJ2-2
size: -

DNA: TGTGCCAGCAGAGTCGGACAGGGAAACAATTCACCCCTCCACTTT
CDR3: CASRVGQGNNSPLHF
D: TRBD1
V: TRBV14
J: TRBJ1-6
size: -

DNA: TGTGCCAGCAGTTACTCTGGTGCAGGGAATGGCTACACCTTC
CDR3: CASSYSGAGNGYTF
D: -
V: TRBV6-5
J: TRBJ1-2
size: -

DNA: TGCAGCGTTGAAACTGGGACGGCTGGAAACACCATATATTTT
CDR3: CSVETGTAGNTIYF
D: -
V: TRBV29-1
J: TRBJ1-3
size: -

DNA: TGTGCCTGGAGTCAGGACAGGGGGCGAAACATTCAGTACTTC
CDR3: CAWSQDRGRNIQYF
D: TRBD1
V: TRBV30
J: TRBJ2-4
size: -

DNA: TGTGCCAGTAGTCGGACCTGGGGGGCCAATGAAAAACTGTTTTTT
CDR3: CASSRTWGANEKLFF
D: -
V: TRBV19
J: TRBJ1-4
size: -

DNA: TGTGCCAGCAGTCGCGGACTAGCGGCAGCCAAAAACATTCAGTACTTC
CDR3: CASSRGLAAAKNIQYF
D: TRBD2
V: TRBV12-3/TRBV12-4
J: TRBJ2-4
size: -

DNA: TGTGCCAGCAGCTTACTAGCGGGGGAGAATGAGCAGTTCTTC
CDR3: CASSLLAGENEQFF
D: TRBD2
V: TRBV7-9
J: TRBJ2-1
size: -

DNA: TGCGCCAGCAGCTCTGTCACGACTAGCGGGGGCGGTGAGCAGTTCTTC
CDR3: CASSSVTTSGGGEQFF
D: TRBD2
V: TRBV5-1
J: TRBJ2-1
size: -

DNA: TGTGCCAGCAGCGTAGCGGCACAGGGGGCTGGCTACACCTTC
CDR3: CASSVAAQGAGYTF
D: TRBD1
V: TRBV9
J: TRBJ1-2
size: -

DNA: TGTGCCAGCAGTGATGGGACAACTAATGAAAAACTGTTTTTT
CDR3: CASSDGTTNEKLFF
D: -
V: TRBV2
J: TRBJ1-4
size: -

DNA: TGTGCCAGCAGCCAATCTGTGGCTACAGATACGCAGTATTTT
CDR3: CASSQSVATDTQYF
D: -
V: TRBV16
J: TRBJ2-3
size: -

DNA: TGTGCCAGCATTAGGGACTACGAGCAGTACTTC
CDR3: CASIRDYEQYF
D: -
V: TRBV2
J: TRBJ2-7
size: -

DNA: TGCGCCAGCAGTCAAAAGGGAAGCAATCAGCCCCAGCATTTT
CDR3: CASSQKGSNQPQHF
D: -
V: TRBV23-1
J: TRBJ1-5
size: -

DNA: TGTGCCACCAGCAGAGAAGGGGTTAGTCATGAGCAGTTCTTC
CDR3: CATSREGVSHEQFF
D: -
V: TRBV15
J: TRBJ2-1
size: -

DNA: TGCAGCGTTGTTGTCCGGCAAGAGACCCAGTACTTC
CDR3: CSVVVRQETQYF
D: -
V: TRBV29-1
J: TRBJ2-5
size: once

DNA: TGTGCTAGTGGTTTGGTACTAAGTAGCACGAACACTGAAGCTTTCTTT
CDR3: CASGLVLSSTNTEAFF
D: -
V: TRBV12-5
J: TRBJ1-1
size: once

DNA: TGCAGCGTTGCTGGATCGGACAGGGGGCTTGCGAGTAGCACTGAAGCTTTCTTT
CDR3: CSVAGSDRGLASSTEAFF
D: TRBD1
V: TRBV29-1
J: TRBJ1-1
size: -

DNA: TGTGCCAGCAGTTTAACCGGGGGGGGGAACACCGGGGAGCTGTTTTTT
CDR3: CASSLTGGGNTGELFF
D: TRBD2
V: TRBV12-3/TRBV12-4
J: TRBJ2-2
size: -

DNA: TGTGCCTGGAGTGTACGGAGAAAGACCCAGTACTTC
CDR3: CAWSVRRKTQYF
D: -
V: TRBV30
J: TRBJ2-5
size: -

DNA: TGTGCCAGCAGCTTAGATCCTAGTAACTACGAGCAGTACTTC
CDR3: CASSLDPSNYEQYF
D: -
V: TRBV7-6
J: TRBJ2-7
size: once

DNA: TGCAGTGCTATCGCTCTGAGCTCTGGAAACACCATATATTTT
CDR3: CSAIALSSGNTIYF
D: -
V: TRBV20-1
J: TRBJ1-3
size: -

DNA: TGCAGCGTTTCGGACGGAGTAAACATTCAGTACTTC
CDR3: CSVSDGVNIQYF
D: -
V: TRBV29-1
J: TRBJ2-4
size: -

DNA: TGTGCCTGGAACACGCAGGGATATCGCACAGATACGCAGTATTTT
CDR3: CAWNTQGYRTDTQYF
D: -
V: TRBV30
J: TRBJ2-3
size: -

DNA: TGTGCCAGCAGCCATACCGCGACCTACAATGAGCAGTTCTTC
CDR3: CASSHTATYNEQFF
D: -
V: TRBV3-1
J: TRBJ2-1
size: -

DNA: TGTGCCTGGGGGGCCGGGACAGGGGCTCGTGAGCAGTACTTC
CDR3: CAWGAGTGAREQYF
D: TRBD1
V: TRBV30
J: TRBJ2-7
size: -

DNA: TGTGCCAGCAGTTACGGGGTCGACAATGAGCAGTTCTTC
CDR3: CASSYGVDNEQFF
D: -
V: TRBV6-5
J: TRBJ2-1
size: -

DNA: TGTGCCAGCAGGCCTGGCGGGGAAGGGGAGACCCAGTACTTC
CDR3: CASRPGGEGETQYF
D: -
V: TRBV6-2/TRBV6-3
J: TRBJ2-5
size: -

DNA: TGTGCCAGCAGCATAGGGACTAGCGTGGCGGGTGAGCAGTTCTTC
CDR3: CASSIGTSVAGEQFF
D: TRBD2
V: TRBV7-3
J: TRBJ2-1
size: -

DNA: TGCAGCGTTGAATCCCGGGACAGTCTCACTGAAGCTTTCTTT
CDR3: CSVESRDSLTEAFF
D: TRBD1
V: TRBV29-1
J: TRBJ1-1
size: -

DNA: TGTGCCAGCCTGGCTGACGCAACTAATGAAAAACTGTTTTTT
CDR3: CASLADATNEKLFF
D: -
V: TRBV28
J: TRBJ1-4
size: -

DNA: TGCGCCAGCAGCCAACTAGCGGTGACTCGCACAGATACGCAGTATTTT
CDR3: CASSQLAVTRTDTQYF
D: TRBD2
V: TRBV4-3
J: TRBJ2-3
size: -

DNA: TGCAGTGCTACTGTTTCTGGACAGGGCTGGCTGAATAGCAATCAGCCCCAGCATTTT
CDR3: CSATVSGQGWLNSNQPQHF
D: TRBD1
V: TRBV20-1
J: TRBJ1-5
size: -

DNA: TGTGCCAGCAGCCACCATTCTAGCGGGGGGGATGATACGCAGTATTTT
CDR3: CASSHHSSGGDDTQYF
D: TRBD2
V: TRBV3-1
J: TRBJ2-3
size: -

DNA: TGTGCCAGCAGCTTAGTTGCCGACATAGGCCCTCCACCTTCCATTCAGCCCCAGCATTTT
CDR3: CASSLVADIGPPPSIQPQHF
D: -
V: TRBV11-2
J: TRBJ1-5
size: -

DNA: TGTGCCAGCAGTCCTAGCGGGGCCACCTACGAGCAGTACTTC
CDR3: CASSPSGATYEQYF
D: TRBD2
V: TRBV6-2/TRBV6-3
J: TRBJ2-7
size: -

DNA: TGTGCCAGCAGCGGGGACCCACGGGCTGAAGCTTTCTTT
CDR3: CASSGDPRAEAFF
D: -
V: TRBV9
J: TRBJ1-1
size: -

DNA: TGTGCCATCAGTGAGTCGAGGGGGGGCGCGGATACGCAGTATTTT
CDR3: CAISESRGGADTQYF
D: -
V: TRBV10-3
J: TRBJ2-3
size: -

DNA: TGCGCCAGCAGCTTGTCACCAGAAGCCTCACCCCTCCACTTT
CDR3: CASSLSPEASPLHF
D: -
V: TRBV5-1
J: TRBJ1-6
size: -

DNA: TGCAGTGCTAGAAGACAGGGTGGTGTATATAATTCACCCCTCCACTTT
CDR3: CSARRQGGVYNSPLHF
D: TRBD1
V: TRBV20-1
J: TRBJ1-6
size: -

DNA: TGCAGCTCCGACTACGGGGAGGATGAGCAGTTCTTC
CDR3: CSSDYGEDEQFF
D: -
V: TRBV29-1
J: TRBJ2-1
size: -

DNA: TGTGCTAGTGGTCCGACAGTTACCTACGAGCAGTACTTC
CDR3: CASGPTVTYEQYF
D: -
V: TRBV12-5
J: TRBJ2-7
size: -

DNA: TGCGCCAGCAGCTTGTTTGGCAGGGGTCCCTACAATGAGCAGTTCTTC
CDR3: CASSLFGRGPYNEQFF
D: -
V: TRBV5-1
J: TRBJ2-1
size: -

DNA: TGCAGCGTCGTCCGGGACAGTCTAGCTGAAGCTTTCTTT
CDR3: CSVVRDSLAEAFF
D: TRBD1
V: TRBV29-1
J: TRBJ1-1
size: -